The clone carrying this T cell receptor beta chain has a single count. These data originate in a study of control samples from healthy donors and cancer patients. TCRdb keeps only in-frame clones here, not all; method: immunoSEQ multiplex PCR. The sample shows approximately 69,000 clones, about nine tenths of them seen only once. This CDR3 is 15 amino acids long. Germline trimming cut 4 bases from V and 7 bases from J; bases unmatched to any gene: 10. Looked up from germline, CDR1 is MNHEY and CDR2 is SVGAGI. The chain has TRBV6-5 and TRBJ1-5, with TRBD1 identical over 7 bases. Sequenced: PBMCs. This receptor was taken from a man aged 60-69 years with colorectal cancer. The DNA of the CDR3 is TGTGCCAGCAGTTTAAACCGACAGGGACGGCAGCCCCAGCATTTT. Translation: CASSLNRQGRQPQHF.